The 31 T cell receptor beta chains presented below share a single source sample, sequenced in a study of blood T cell repertoires in COVID-19. Profiled with immunoSEQ multiplex PCR; TCRdb holds only in-frame clones, not every one. The data contain approximately 310,000 clones, about 90% of them singletons. Material: peripheral blood. These TCRs come from a woman between 50 and 59 years old who had recovered from COVID-19.

V is TRBV7-9 and J is TRBJ2-7; D not resolved. The germline gives CDR1 SEHNR, CDR2 FQNEAQ (reference sequence). This CDR3 is built from 11 residues. The ends were cut back, 2 bases at V and 6 bases at J, with 5 bases in the middle. The CDR3 sequence: CASSLRSEQYF. The CDR3 nucleotides are TGTGCCAGCAGCTTAAGGAGCGAGCAGTACTTC. Filled out from reference TRBV7-9 and TRBJ2-7, the complete variable domain reads DTGVSQNPRHKITKRGQNVTFRCDPISEHNRLYWYRQTLGQGPEFLTYFQNEAQLEKSRLLSDRFSAERPKGSFSTLEIQRTEQGDSAMYLCASSLRSEQYFGPGTRLTVT.

The rearrangement links TRBV7-2 to TRBJ2-7; no definite D call. Germline V gives CDR1 SGHTA, CDR2 FQGNSA. The length of the CDR3 is 14 residues. V was shortened by 5 bases and J by 4 bases, with 15 bases between the two germline ends. CDR3 nucleotide sequence: TGTGCCAGCAGCCTTGCTCTAGTGCGGTACGAGCAGTACTTC. This encodes CASSLALVRYEQYF. Filled out from reference TRBV7-2 and TRBJ2-7, the complete variable domain reads GAGVSQSPSNKVTEKGKDVELRCDPISGHTALYWYRQSLGQGLEFLIYFQGNSAPDKSGLPSDRFSAERTGGSVSTLTIQRTQQEDSAVYLCASSLALVRYEQYFGPGTRLTVT.

The chain employs TRBV28 and TRBJ2-5, with TRBD2 as a possible D gene (5 bases). Germline-derived CDR1 and CDR2 are MDHEN and SYDVKM. This CDR3 has 11 residues. Trimming took off 7 bases at V and 5 bases at J, with 8 bases between the two ends. In DNA form, the CDR3 reads TGTGCCAGCAATTCGGGGGAGACCCAGTACTTC. Translation gives CASNSGETQYF. The variable domain in full, with the rest retrieved from reference TRBV28 and TRBJ2-5, is DVKVTQSSRYLVKRTGEKVFLECVQDMDHENMFWYRQDPGLGLRLIYFSYDVKMKEKGDIPEGYSVSREKKERFSLILESASTNQTSMYLCASNSGETQYFGPGTRLLVL.

The genes are TRBV30 and TRBJ1-5; 9 positions agree with TRBD1. Germline V lookup: CDR1 GTSNPN, CDR2 SVGIG (reference sequence). The CDR3 runs to 17 residues. Losses at the gene ends were 2 bases for V and 2 bases for J; bases not matched to a gene: 10. In DNA form, the CDR3 reads TGTGCCTGGAGTACCAGGACAGGGGTTAGAGGCAATCAGCCCCAGCATTTT. Translated: CAWSTRTGVRGNQPQHF.

The rearrangement uses TRBV1 and TRBJ2-7; TRBD1 is taken as the D call from the table, unchecked against the DNA. TRBV1 represents a pseudogene. This CDR3 is 12 amino acids long. The CDR3 region is CTSGAPRAEQYF. CDR3 coding DNA: TGCACCTCTGGGGCCCCTCGGGCCGAGCAGTACTTC.

This rearrangement joins TRBV6-5 to TRBJ1-1; D remains ambiguous. CDR1 and CDR2 (germline): MNHEY, SVGAGI. The ends were cut back, 8 bases at V and 0 bases at J, with 10 bases in the middle. CDR3 length: 13 residues. CDR3 DNA: TGTGCCAGCGAGAGGGCGGTGAACACTGAAGCTTTCTTT. This encodes CASERAVNTEAFF.

The rearrangement links TRBV5-4 to TRBJ2-7; 7 bases map to TRBD2. The V segment lost 1 base and the J segment 2 bases; nucleotides outside the gene matches: 6. Germline V gives CDR1 SGHNT, CDR2 YYREEE (reference sequence). The CDR3 runs 15 residues. CDR3 protein: CASSLLWSGTYEQYF. The CDR3 DNA reads as TGTGCCAGCAGCTTGTTATGGAGCGGGACCTACGAGCAGTACTTC.

This clone came up a few times. The chain has TRBV5-4 and TRBJ2-1; a possible D gene is TRBD2 (5 bases). The ends were cut back, 1 base at V and 10 bases at J, with 15 bases in the middle. CDR1 and CDR2 (germline): SGHNT, YYREEE (reference sequence). The CDR3 contains 14 residues. CDR3: CASSLTMERSEQFF. The CDR3 DNA reads as TGTGCCAGCAGCTTGACCATGGAGCGGTCGGAGCAGTTCTTC.

The rearrangement joins TRBV13 to TRBJ1-2; TRBD1 agrees at 7 bases. The germline V gene encodes CDR1 PRHDT and CDR2 FYEKMQ (reference sequence). Trimming removed 5 bases from V and 4 bases from J; junction bases left unmatched: 7. The CDR3 is made up of 14 amino acids. CDR3 sequence: CASSPNRGSYGYTF. CDR3 nucleotides: TGTGCCAGCAGCCCCAACAGGGGAAGCTATGGCTACACCTTC.

This rearrangement joins TRBV19 to TRBJ1-1, with TRBD1 identical over 7 bases. CDR1 LNHDA and CDR2 SQIVND come from the germline V gene (reference sequence). J was trimmed by 5 bases and V by 9 bases; bases with no gene match: 12. CDR3 size: 14 residues. The CDR3 reads CASLYNRGRTEAFF. In nucleotides, the CDR3 is TGTGCCAGCCTGTACAACAGGGGTCGGACTGAAGCTTTCTTT.

The genes are TRBV10-3 and TRBJ1-5; no firm D call. V was clipped by 3 bases and J by 11 bases, with 14 bases between them. Per germline, CDR1 ENHRY and CDR2 SYGVKD. The CDR3 sequence is 13 residues long. The CDR3 region is CAISEGGLSAQHF. The CDR3 region has the DNA TGTGCCATCAGTGAAGGAGGGCTCTCGGCCCAGCATTTT.

The V gene is TRBV13, the J gene TRBJ1-4; 9 bases are shared with TRBD1. There are 15 residues in the CDR3. Per the germline V gene, CDR1 is PRHDT and CDR2 is FYEKMQ (reference sequence). Trimming took 5 bases from V and 6 from J; bases not matched to a gene: 7. The CDR3 coding sequence is TGTGCCAGCAGCACCCACCGGGACAGGGATGAAAAACTGTTTTTT. This translates into CASSTHRDRDEKLFF.

This clone was recorded once. J is TRBJ2-7 and V is TRBV13; D is unclear. V dropped 3 bases and J dropped 1 base, with 7 bases sitting between them. The CDR3 sequence is 13 residues long. Germline V gene data show CDR1 as PRHDT and CDR2 as FYEKMQ (reference sequence). The CDR3 protein is CASSLPSSYEQYF. As DNA, the CDR3 is TGTGCCAGCAGCTTGCCTAGTTCCTACGAGCAGTACTTC. Using reference TRBV13 and TRBJ2-7 for the parts outside the CDR3, the full variable domain is AAGVIQSPRHLIKEKRETATLKCYPIPRHDTVYWYQQGPGQDPQFLISFYEKMQSDKGSIPDRFSAQQFSDYHSELNMSSLELGDSALYFCASSLPSSYEQYFGPGTRLTVT.

The table lists this clone with a few counts. The chain employs TRBV7-2 and TRBJ1-2; 7 nucleotides match TRBD1. This CDR3 spans 14 amino acids. From germline, CDR1 is SGHTA and CDR2 FQGNSA. The ends lost 5 bases at V and 1 base at J; junction bases unmatched: 4. The CDR3 protein is CASSIGQVNYGYTF. CDR3 in DNA: TGTGCCAGCAGCATCGGACAGGTTAACTATGGCTACACCTTC.

The chain recombines TRBV28 with TRBJ2-2, with no clear D. The CDR3 runs to 15 residues. The V end was cut by 3 bases, the J end by 4 bases, with 12 bases between. Germline V gene sequence: CDR1 MDHEN, CDR2 SYDVKM. The CDR3 DNA follows: TGTGCCAGCAGTTTCGCGCAGGAAATCACCGGGGAGCTGTTTTTT. It is translated as CASSFAQEITGELFF. The complete variable domain, with remaining parts taken from reference TRBV28 and TRBJ2-2, reads DVKVTQSSRYLVKRTGEKVFLECVQDMDHENMFWYRQDPGLGLRLIYFSYDVKMKEKGDIPEGYSVSREKKERFSLILESASTNQTSMYLCASSFAQEITGELFFGEGSRLTVL.

The gene calls are TRBV5-4 and TRBJ1-4; 8 bases fit TRBD1. CDR1 and CDR2 (germline): SGHNT, YYREEE (reference sequence). This CDR3 is built from 14 residues. V was pared by 5 bases and J by 8 bases, with 8 bases of the junction left unmatched. The CDR3: CASSETGDHEKLFF. The CDR3 region has the DNA TGTGCCAGCAGTGAGACAGGGGACCACGAAAAACTGTTTTTT.

The chain has TRBV3-1 (or the pseudogene TRBV3-2) and TRBJ2-1; TRBD2 agrees at 10 bases. V trimming: 5 bases; J trimming: 7 bases; junction bases outside the gene matches: 11. Germline V gene data show CDR1 as LGHDT and CDR2 as YNNKEL (reference sequence). The CDR3 loop spans 16 amino acids. The CDR3 loop is CASSSSTSGPRNEQFF. The CDR3 coding sequence is TGTGCCAGCAGCTCATCGACTAGCGGGCCTCGGAATGAGCAGTTCTTC.

CDR3 protein: CASSTRLQGREQYF. The CDR3 region has the DNA TGTGCCAGCAGTACCCGCCTCCAGGGTAGGGAGCAGTACTTC. The chain employs TRBV6-5 and TRBJ2-7, with a weak D call TRBD1 (5 bases). The CDR3 loop spans 14 amino acids. From germline, CDR1 is MNHEY and CDR2 SVGAGI. V dropped 5 bases and J dropped 7 bases, with 18 bases sitting between them.

Note on this clone: This sample includes further DNA sequences coding for the same CDR3. The genes are TRBV7-9 and TRBJ2-7; 9 bases line up with TRBD1. Unmatched junction bases numbered 2, after V lost 1 base and J lost 4 bases. The CDR3 consists of 14 residues. Looked up from germline, CDR1 is SEHNR and CDR2 is FQNEAQ (reference sequence). The CDR3, as DNA: TGTGCCAGCAGCTTAGGGGGACAGGGTTACGAGCAGTACTTC. Its protein product is CASSLGGQGYEQYF.

The V gene is TRBV15, the J gene TRBJ2-1, with TRBD2 identical over 11 bases. CDR3 length: 14 amino acids. CDR1 is LNHNV, CDR2 YYDKDF, per germline (reference sequence). Trimming cost V 6 bases and J 7 bases; bases outside gene matches: 5. The CDR3 protein is CATRVAGGPNEQFF. In nucleotides, the CDR3 is TGTGCCACCAGAGTAGCGGGAGGGCCAAATGAGCAGTTCTTC. Using reference TRBV15 and TRBJ2-1 for the parts outside the CDR3, the full variable domain is DAMVIQNPRYQVTQFGKPVTLSCSQTLNHNVMYWYQQKSSQAPKLLFHYYDKDFNNEADTPDNFQSRRPNTSFCFLDIRSPGLGDTAMYLCATRVAGGPNEQFFGPGTRLTVL.

V and J are TRBV5-6 and TRBJ2-4; 10 bases are a match to TRBD1. Germline CDR1 and CDR2: SGHDT and YYEEEE. V lost 2 bases and J lost 0; bases outside the gene matches: 11. CDR3 length equals 19 residues. The CDR3 DNA sequence: TGTGCCAGCAGCTTTTTTTGGGACAGGGGTTCCCTAGCCAAAAACATTCAGTACTTC. Residues: CASSFFWDRGSLAKNIQYF. Variable domain in full (rest from reference TRBV5-6 and TRBJ2-4): DAGVTQSPTHLIKTRGQQVTLRCSPKSGHDTVSWYQQALGQGPQFIFQYYEEEERQRGNFPDRFSGHQFPNYSSELNVNALLLGDSALYLCASSFFWDRGSLAKNIQYFGAGTRLSVL.

The chain has TRBV9 and TRBJ2-1, with D maybe TRBD2 (5 bases). The CDR3 totals 17 residues. The V end was cut by 0 bases, the J end by 5 bases, with 18 bases between. Germline values: CDR1 SGDLS, CDR2 YYNGEE. The CDR3 sequence is CASSVDYAGGPHNEQFF. The CDR3 nucleotides are TGTGCCAGCAGCGTAGATTATGCGGGTGGGCCCCACAATGAGCAGTTCTTC.

The chain employs TRBV20-1 and TRBJ2-7; D unresolved. The CDR3 loop spans 15 amino acids. Trimming shortened V by 3 bases and J by 5 bases, and 20 bases separated the two germline ends. CDR1 is DFQATT, CDR2 SNEGSKA, per germline (reference sequence). For the CDR3, the DNA is TGCAGTGCTAGTGACCTAAAAGAAGCTATTCACGAGCAGTACTTC. Protein sequence: CSASDLKEAIHEQYF.

The chain links TRBV9 to TRBJ1-3; no reliable D call. This CDR3 has 16 residues. The V end lost 3 bases, the J end lost 4 bases, and 17 bases lay between the germline ends. CDR1 and CDR2 (germline): SGDLS, YYNGEE. The CDR3 region is CASSGVGVGSGNTIYF. For the CDR3, the DNA is TGTGCCAGCAGCGGGGTGGGCGTAGGGAGCGGAAACACCATATATTTT.

Only one count was recorded for this clone. The rearrangement links TRBV5-1 to TRBJ1-1, with 9 bases fitting TRBD1. The germline V gene encodes CDR1 SGHRS and CDR2 YFSETQ. V shed 4 bases and J 5 bases; nucleotides not matched to a gene: 12. The CDR3 runs to 16 residues. DNA of the CDR3: TGCGCCAGCAGCAGAACTTCCGGGACAGGGTTTACTGAAGCTTTCTTT. This translates into CASSRTSGTGFTEAFF.

V gene TRBV10-3 combines with J gene TRBJ2-1; tentative D call: TRBD1 (6 bases). Deletions cut 5 bases from V and 10 bases from J, with 15 bases between. Looked up from germline, CDR1 is ENHRY and CDR2 is SYGVKD. The CDR3 extends over 13 amino acids. The CDR3 DNA follows: TGTGCCATCAGTTCGCATACCGGGACAGAGCAGTTCTTC. It is translated as CAISSHTGTEQFF.

The J gene is TRBJ2-1, the V gene TRBV27, with TRBD2 matching over 9 bases. Germline V lookup: CDR1 MNHEY, CDR2 SMNVEV (reference sequence). This CDR3 is 19 amino acids long. V was clipped by 2 bases and J by 0 bases; unmatched bases: 11. CDR3 sequence (DNA): TGTGCCAGCAGTTTACATCCGTTGCTAGCGGGGATCTCCTACAATGAGCAGTTCTTC. Amino acid sequence: CASSLHPLLAGISYNEQFF.

CDR3 residues: CAISGEDTYEQYF. CDR3 in DNA: TGTGCCATCAGTGGGGAGGACACCTACGAGCAGTACTTC. The gene calls are TRBV10-3 and TRBJ2-7, with a weak D call TRBD2 (6 bases). V dropped 4 bases and J dropped 2 bases, with 9 bases sitting between them. The germline CDR1 and CDR2 sequences are ENHRY and SYGVKD. The CDR3 is made up of 13 amino acids.

The CDR3 spells CASSCPGASGETSTDTQYF. DNA for the CDR3: TGTGCCAGCAGCTGCCCCGGGGCTAGCGGGGAAACTAGCACAGATACGCAGTATTTT. The chain uses TRBV12-1 and TRBJ2-3; the D call in the table, TRBD2, was not verified against the DNA. TRBV12-1 is described as a pseudogene. The CDR3 consists of 19 residues.

The chain combines TRBV7-2 with TRBJ2-2, with 14 bases fitting TRBD2. Trimming at V came to 7 bases and at J to 7 bases, leaving 8 bases not matched to a gene. The germline CDR1 and CDR2 sequences are SGHTA and FQGNSA. The CDR3 covers 16 residues. As DNA, the CDR3 is TGTGCCAGCACCAAAGGGACTAGCGGGAGCGGCGGGGAGCTGTTTTTT. It specifies CASTKGTSGSGGELFF.

The chain carries TRBV28 and TRBJ2-1, with TRBD2 matching 12 bases. The CDR3 is made up of 16 amino acids. V shed 6 bases and J 1 base; nucleotides not matched to a gene: 4. Germline V gene data show CDR1 as MDHEN and CDR2 as SYDVKM. The CDR3 here is CASSLTSGRSYNEQFF. The CDR3 DNA reads TGTGCCAGCAGCTTAACTAGCGGGAGGTCCTACAATGAGCAGTTCTTC. The whole variable domain, remainder taken from reference TRBV28 and TRBJ2-1, is DVKVTQSSRYLVKRTGEKVFLECVQDMDHENMFWYRQDPGLGLRLIYFSYDVKMKEKGDIPEGYSVSREKKERFSLILESASTNQTSMYLCASSLTSGRSYNEQFFGPGTRLTVL.